The 19 T cell receptor beta chains reported below all come from one sample, sequenced in a study of CD8 T cells in Susac syndrome. cDNA came from approximately 0.5 to 1 ug RNA primed by random hexamers. One entry per CDR3 protein, called by TCRdb with MiXCR from the immunoSEQ multiplex PCR reads. Counted here are 200,000 to 250,000 distinct CDR3 sequences, 95% occurring once; the ten biggest clones make up 0.075% to 0.095%. What was sequenced was CD4+ T cells from PBMCs. These receptors all stem from a human donor with multiple sclerosis.

The rearrangement uses TRBV20-1 and TRBJ2-4; maybe TRBD1 (6 bases). V dropped 4 bases and J dropped 10 bases, with 23 bases sitting between them. The CDR3 has 15 amino acids. CDR1 is DFQATT, CDR2 SNEGSKA, per germline (reference sequence). The DNA for the CDR3 is TGCAGTGCTACCCGAACCGACCGGGACAATGGGATTCAGTACTTC. Translation: CSATRTDRDNGIQYF.

This clonotype was detected once. J is TRBJ2-5 and V is TRBV29-1, with D possibly being TRBD2 (6 bases). Deletions cut 6 bases from V and 4 bases from J, with 18 bases between. Germline CDR1 SQVTM, CDR2 ANQGSEA. The CDR3 covers 14 residues. CDR3 nucleotide sequence: TGCAGCGTGGGGAGGAGGAGCAGTGGAGAGACCCAGTACTTC. Translation: CSVGRRSSGETQYF.

CDR3 in DNA: TGTGCCAGCAGCCAGATGGACTATGGCTACACCTTC. Translating gives CASSQMDYGYTF. The chain uses TRBV3-1 and TRBJ1-2; unclear D gene. Germline values: CDR1 LGHDT, CDR2 YNNKEL (reference sequence). This CDR3 comprises 12 residues. The V end was cut by 3 bases, the J end by 3 bases, with 5 bases between.

The rearrangement joins TRBV7-2 to TRBJ1-6; D gene ambiguous. In germline, CDR1 is SGHTA, CDR2 FQGNSA. The CDR3 is made up of 12 amino acids. V lost 1 base, J lost 9 bases, and 4 bases lay in between. The CDR3 loop reads CASSLDRSPLHF. CDR3 sequence (DNA): TGTGCCAGCAGCTTAGATCGTTCACCCCTCCACTTT.

The chain has TRBV5-1 and TRBJ2-7; D is possibly TRBD1 (5 bases). Germline assignment: CDR1 SGHRS and CDR2 YFSETQ. Deletions cut 0 bases from V and 3 bases from J, with 13 bases between. The CDR3 has 15 amino acids. The CDR3 loop reads CASSLEQDIFYEQYF. CDR3 sequence (DNA): TGCGCCAGCAGCTTGGAACAGGACATCTTCTACGAGCAGTACTTC.

The chain uses TRBV28 and TRBJ2-7, with D unresolved. CDR1 is MDHEN, CDR2 SYDVKM, per germline. Trimming took off 1 base at V and 2 bases at J, with 15 bases between the two ends. The CDR3 runs 16 residues. CDR3 residues: CASSLSSFSGAYEQYF. The CDR3 DNA sequence: TGTGCCAGCAGTTTATCCTCATTCTCGGGTGCCTACGAGCAGTACTTC. Filled out from reference TRBV28 and TRBJ2-7, the complete variable domain reads DVKVTQSSRYLVKRTGEKVFLECVQDMDHENMFWYRQDPGLGLRLIYFSYDVKMKEKGDIPEGYSVSREKKERFSLILESASTNQTSMYLCASSLSSFSGAYEQYFGPGTRLTVT.

The V and J genes are TRBV28 and TRBJ2-5; 9 bases are a match to TRBD1. The V gene's germline CDR1 is MDHEN and CDR2 SYDVKM. There are 14 residues in the CDR3. With V trimmed by 5 bases and J by 3 bases, 4 bases remained unmatched. The CDR3 DNA sequence: TGTGCCAGCAGTACGTGGACAGGGGAAGAGACCCAGTACTTC. As protein: CASSTWTGEETQYF.

The chain is built from TRBV9 and TRBJ2-2, with a possible D match to TRBD1 (6 bases). Germline-derived CDR1 and CDR2 are SGDLS and YYNGEE. V dropped 3 bases and J dropped 0 bases, with 12 bases sitting between them. The CDR3 is 16 residues long. This CDR3 reads CASSARGDTNTGELFF. The CDR3, as DNA: TGTGCCAGCAGCGCCCGAGGGGACACGAACACCGGGGAGCTGTTTTTT.

This chain connects TRBV5-8 to TRBJ1-2; tentatively, D is TRBD1 (6 bases). This CDR3 contains 14 residues. Germline-derived CDR1 and CDR2 are SGHTS and YDEGEE. Trimming left V 5 bases short and J 0 bases short, with 11 bases between. The chain's CDR3 is CASRRDTSNYGYTF. CDR3 nucleotides: TGTGCCAGCAGACGGGACACGTCTAACTATGGCTACACCTTC.

This chain links TRBV19 with TRBJ1-2; tentatively, D is TRBD1 (5 bases). This CDR3 contains 14 residues. From germline, CDR1 is LNHDA and CDR2 SQIVND (reference sequence). Trimming removed 3 bases at V and 2 bases at J, with 10 bases between. In DNA form, the CDR3 reads TGTGCCAGTAGTATTCCAGGGTTGAACTATGGCTACACCTTC. As protein: CASSIPGLNYGYTF.

The chain recombines TRBV15 with TRBJ2-3, with TRBD2 matching 10 bases. The germline V gene has CDR1 LNHNV and CDR2 YYDKDF (reference sequence). The J segment lost 2 bases and the V segment lost 0 bases, leaving 5 bases of the junction unmatched. CDR3 length equals 17 residues. The CDR3 sequence: CATSRDFTSGATDTQYF. CDR3 DNA sequence: TGTGCCACCAGCAGAGATTTTACTAGCGGGGCCACAGATACGCAGTATTTT.

J is TRBJ2-7 and V is TRBV20-1; the match to TRBD2 covers 11 bases. The V and J ends lost 5 bases and 7 bases, in that order; junction bases with no gene match: 7. Germline V gene sequence: CDR1 DFQATT, CDR2 SNEGSKA (reference sequence). The CDR3 has 13 residues. The CDR3 bases are TGCAGTGCTCGTAGCGGGGGGGCCGGGGAGCAGTACTTC. The encoded protein is CSARSGGAGEQYF.

The chain carries TRBV9 and TRBJ1-1; D gene unclear. Per germline, CDR1 SGDLS and CDR2 YYNGEE. The CDR3 totals 11 residues. Trimming took off 9 bases at V and 6 bases at J, with 12 bases between the two ends. DNA for the CDR3: TGTGCCAAGGGCTCCCGTCCTGAAGCTTTCTTT. Amino acids: CAKGSRPEAFF.

The chain recombines TRBV29-1 with TRBJ2-1; no definite D call. V lost 1 base to trimming and J lost 7 bases, with 5 bases between them. The CDR3 has 11 residues. Germline CDR1 is SQVTM and CDR2 is ANQGSEA. The CDR3 protein is CSVEGRNEQFF. The DNA for the CDR3 is TGCAGCGTTGAAGGCAGGAATGAGCAGTTCTTC.

The genes are TRBV30 and TRBJ2-5, with D possibly TRBD1 on 6 matching bases. V gave up 4 bases and J gave up 7 bases, with 13 bases separating them. Germline V lookup: CDR1 GTSNPN, CDR2 SVGIG (reference sequence). This CDR3 comprises 12 residues. As DNA, the CDR3 is TGTGCCTGGAAGACGGGGACATGGACCCAGTACTTC. Its protein is CAWKTGTWTQYF.

The chain has TRBV20-1 and TRBJ2-1; 8 bases agree with TRBD2. This CDR3 region has 11 residues. Germline CDR1 DFQATT, CDR2 SNEGSKA (reference sequence). V shed 3 bases and J 12 bases; nucleotides not matched to a gene: 4. The CDR3 spells CSASRTSWQFF. CDR3 DNA: TGCAGTGCTAGCCGGACTAGCTGGCAGTTCTTC.

The chain links TRBV9 to TRBJ2-1; no definite D call. Trimming left V 0 bases short and J 1 base short, with 8 bases between. Germline values: CDR1 SGDLS, CDR2 YYNGEE. The CDR3 has 15 residues. CDR3 amino acids: CASSVAPPSYNEQFF. Here the CDR3 DNA reads TGTGCCAGCAGCGTAGCTCCGCCGTCCTACAATGAGCAGTTCTTC.

This clonotype came up a few times. The gene calls are TRBV9 and TRBJ2-1; 8 positions agree with TRBD2. The trim removed 0 bases at V and 0 bases at J, leaving 2 bases unmatched. Germline CDR1 is SGDLS and CDR2 is YYNGEE. The CDR3 loop spans 16 amino acids. The CDR3 DNA reads as TGTGCCAGCAGCGTAGTGAGCGGGAGCTCCTACAATGAGCAGTTCTTC. Translated: CASSVVSGSSYNEQFF.

This chain connects TRBV12-3 or TRBV12-4 to TRBJ1-2; D may be TRBD1 (5 bases). This CDR3 comprises 14 residues. The V end was cut by 5 bases, the J end by 8 bases, with 18 bases between. Here the CDR3 reads CASSISGHAGGYTF. The CDR3 DNA sequence: TGTGCCAGCAGTATCTCTGGACATGCGGGCGGCTACACCTTC.